This TCR beta chain was identified during a study of blood T cell repertoires in COVID-19. Study-wide context: Samples representing acute and convalescent COVID-19 were sourced from the United States, Italy and Spain.

This CDR3 spans 16 amino acids. With V trimmed by 4 bases and J by 1 base, 8 bases remained unmatched. Germline values: CDR1 KGHSH, CDR2 LQKENI. Original processing methods: From reference gene primer amplification, estimates of nucleated cell counts were derived. Profiling relied on immunoSEQ multiplex PCR, and the TCRdb table lists in-frame clones only, not all of them. The V and J calls and clone size come from that table; D and trimming were worked out from the DNA. The sample includes approximately 140,000 clones, 85% to 90% of them seen just once. In this sample, this clone turned up once. The rearrangement uses TRBV18 and TRBJ2-3; 7 bases agree with TRBD2. Sequencing was carried out using peripheral blood. The receptor's source is a human donor in a cohort sampled during active COVID-19. The CDR3 reads CASSQEIAGGTDTQYF. The CDR3 bases are TGTGCCAGCTCACAAGAAATAGCGGGTGGCACAGATACGCAGTATTTT.